Only a few counts were recorded for the clone carrying this TCR beta chain. CDR1 MGHDK and CDR2 SYGVNS come from the germline V gene. The CDR3 length is 15 residues. The V gene lost 4 bases and the J gene lost 1 base, with 14 bases spanning the gap. The record originates from a study of blood T cell repertoires in COVID-19. The wider study: The United States, Italy and Spain provided the acute and convalescent COVID-19 samples. From T cells, B-cell-depleted T cells, or PBMCs came the material, which was cDNA or gDNA.

In the source study's methods: From reference gene primer amplification, estimates of nucleated cell counts were derived. The method was immunoSEQ multiplex PCR; TCRdb's version includes in-frame clones alone and lacks a portion of them. V and J calls and clone size come straight from that table; D and trimming were deduced from the DNA. The sample lists tens of thousands of clones; roughly 90% were seen once. V is TRBV25-1 and J is TRBJ2-7; D may be TRBD1 (7 bases). This clonotype was sampled from a human donor in a cohort sampled during active COVID-19. Input material: peripheral blood. The CDR3 loop is CASSAGRGDSYEQYF. The CDR3 DNA is TGTGCCAGCAGTGCAGGCAGGGGGGATTCCTACGAGCAGTACTTC.